The clone carrying this TCR beta chain was counted between two and nine times. Antigen unknown. Via MiXCR, TCRdb re-called the RT-PCR reads, giving one row per CDR3 protein. The data show 550,000 to 650,000 distinct CDR3 sequences, with about 12% seen just once and roughly 10% held by the top ten. The CDR3 contains 14 residues. V dropped 3 bases and J dropped 0 bases, with 9 bases sitting between them. CDR1 and CDR2 from the germline V gene are LGHNA and YSLEER. This sample was included in a study of response to subunit inactivated influenza vaccine. General observations from the study: It was the authors' suggestion that each seasonal influenza vaccination recruits few new T cells.

The rearrangement joins TRBV4-3 to TRBJ2-7; unclear D gene. The source was PBMCs from blood, collected on the day of vaccination. The source is a man in his fifties who received an inactivated influenza vaccine. The chain's CDR3 is CASSQVLSSYEQYF. For the CDR3, the DNA is TGCGCCAGCAGCCAGGTTCTAAGCTCCTACGAGCAGTACTTC.